The 22 T cell receptor beta chains given below trace back to one sample, sequenced in a study of blood T cells in healthy people across ages. Together with a sample-barcoded 5' primer, a J-beta primer mix was included in a second PCR lasting roughly 6 to 12 cycles. TCRdb redid the calling of the 5' RACE reads with MiXCR, one entry per CDR3 protein. The sample includes around 1,500,000 distinct CDR3 sequences, about 40% of them seen just once. Source material: blood. The receptors originated from a woman aged 18-29 years in good health.

This clonotype was detected only a few times. J is TRBJ2-5 and V is TRBV3-1; maybe TRBD1 (8 bases). V was clipped by 1 base and J by 3 bases, with 15 bases between them. The germline V gene encodes CDR1 LGHDT and CDR2 YNNKEL (reference sequence). CDR3 length: 16 residues. The CDR3 DNA reads TGTGCCAGCAGCCAAGTCACAGGGGGGGGAGAAGAGACCCAGTACTTC. Its protein is CASSQVTGGGEETQYF.

The chain employs TRBV6-6 and TRBJ2-7, with D unclear. The CDR3 is 13 amino acids. V was pared by 6 bases and J by 3 bases, with 12 bases between. CDR1 is MNHNY, CDR2 SVGAGI, per germline (reference sequence). The CDR3 DNA sequence: TGTGCCAGCAGGGAGCAGGATGTCTACGAGCAGTACTTC. As protein: CASREQDVYEQYF.

This clonotype was found a few times. The V call is TRBV30, the J call TRBJ2-1; the match to TRBD2 covers 8 bases. V lost 0 bases, J lost 0 bases, and 7 bases stayed unmatched. The CDR3 loop spans 17 amino acids. The V gene's germline CDR1 is GTSNPN and CDR2 SVGIG (reference sequence). The CDR3 nucleotides read TGTGCCTGGAGTGTACAGCGTGGACTAGCCTCCTACAATGAGCAGTTCTTC. Protein: CAWSVQRGLASYNEQFF.

This clonotype came up a few times. The J gene is TRBJ2-7, the V gene TRBV6-5; 7 nucleotides match TRBD1. This CDR3 contains 15 residues. Germline trimming cut 5 bases from V and 2 bases from J; bases unmatched to any gene: 9. The germline V gene encodes CDR1 MNHEY and CDR2 SVGAGI. The CDR3 bases are TGTGCCAGCAGTAACCGACAGGGCCACCCCTACGAGCAGTACTTC. It translates to CASSNRQGHPYEQYF.

The chain uses TRBV13 and TRBJ2-1; D is possibly TRBD1 (6 bases). Per the germline V gene, CDR1 is PRHDT and CDR2 is FYEKMQ (reference sequence). The CDR3 has 15 residues. Between the trimmed V and J ends, which lost 4 bases and 7 bases, there was a span of 17 bases. CDR3 loop: CASSSRLTGFNEQFF. The CDR3 coding sequence is TGTGCCAGCAGCTCAAGACTTACAGGGTTTAATGAGCAGTTCTTC.

This clonotype showed up just a few times. The V and J genes are TRBV20-1 and TRBJ2-1; 8 positions match TRBD2. The ends lost 5 bases at V and 14 bases at J; junction bases unmatched: 20. Germline CDR1 reads DFQATT; CDR2 reads SNEGSKA (reference sequence). The length of the CDR3 is 15 residues. The CDR3: CSALWFPGGPPYEFF. CDR3 nucleotides: TGCAGTGCTTTGTGGTTTCCGGGAGGGCCTCCTTACGAGTTCTTC.

This chain links TRBV29-1 with TRBJ2-1; D is perhaps TRBD2 (6 bases). TRBJ2-7 matches the DNA end more closely, so the J call is doubtful. CDR1 is SQVTM and CDR2 is ANQGSEA in the germline V gene. The CDR3 is 13 amino acids. Written as DNA, the CDR3 is TGCAGCAGTCGGGGGACCTCCTACAATGAGCAGTACTTC. Residues: CSSRGTSYNEQYF.

The gene calls are TRBV27 and TRBJ1-1; D possibly corresponds to TRBD1 (6 bases). Trimming removed 8 bases at V and 4 bases at J, with 26 bases between. The CDR3 has 17 amino acids. CDR1 is MNHEY and CDR2 is SMNVEV in the germline V gene (reference sequence). The CDR3 nucleotides are TGTGCCAGCTTAACCCAACAGGGAAAGGGCCCAAGCACTGAAGCTTTCTTT. It yields the protein CASLTQQGKGPSTEAFF.

V is TRBV29-1 and J is TRBJ1-2, with 7 bases matching TRBD1. Per germline, CDR1 SQVTM and CDR2 ANQGSEA. V lost 7 bases and J lost 7; bases outside the gene matches: 21. The CDR3 runs to 16 residues. The CDR3 nucleotides read TGCAGCGCCCCTTTGGGCGGGACAGAAAAGAGAGGTGGCTACACCTTC. This codes for CSAPLGGTEKRGGYTF.

This clonotype was found a few times. The chain links TRBV25-1 to TRBJ2-1; 9 bases align to TRBD2. This CDR3 comprises 17 residues. CDR1 is MGHDK and CDR2 is SYGVNS in the germline V gene. V was pared by 2 bases and J by 0 bases, with 5 bases of the junction left unmatched. CDR3 sequence (DNA): TGTGCCAGCAGTGAACTAGCGGGAAAACACTCCTACAATGAGCAGTTCTTC. Encoded protein: CASSELAGKHSYNEQFF.

This chain joins TRBV7-8 and TRBJ2-1, with D possibly matching TRBD2 (5 bases). Germline assignment: CDR1 SGHVS and CDR2 FQNEAQ. CDR3 size: 15 residues. Trimming removed 5 bases from V and 3 bases from J, with 14 bases in between. This CDR3 is CASSPGSDLYNEQFF. The CDR3, as DNA: TGTGCCAGCAGCCCAGGTAGCGACCTCTACAATGAGCAGTTCTTC.

The J gene is TRBJ2-1, the V gene TRBV10-3, with 9 bases identical to TRBD1. Germline lookup yields CDR1 ENHRY and CDR2 SYGVKD. V was pared by 6 bases and J by 1 base, with 1 base of the junction left unmatched. The CDR3 has 14 residues. The CDR3 nucleotides read TGTGCCATCAGCGGACAGGGGTCCTACAATGAGCAGTTCTTC. Translation: CAISGQGSYNEQFF.

The J gene is TRBJ2-7, the V gene TRBV6-1, with unresolved D. The CDR3 consists of 15 residues. V was pared by 0 bases and J by 1 base, with 10 bases between. Germline V gene data show CDR1 as MNHNS and CDR2 as SASEGT. The CDR3 DNA reads TGTGCCAGCAGTGAAGCAGACACGGATTCCTACGAGCAGTACTTC. This sequence encodes CASSEADTDSYEQYF.

The V call is TRBV10-3, the J call TRBJ1-1, with 12 bases matching TRBD1. Germline CDR1 ENHRY, CDR2 SYGVKD. This CDR3 contains 16 residues. The ends lost 6 bases at V and 1 base at J; junction bases unmatched: 6. The CDR3 loop reads CAISAGQGASNTEAFF. The CDR3 DNA reads TGTGCCATCAGCGCGGGACAGGGGGCATCGAACACTGAAGCTTTCTTT.

With respect to this clonotype: A much larger clone lies one base from this, so it may be a read error. V gene TRBV20-1 combines with J gene TRBJ1-5; 10 nucleotides line up with TRBD1. The CDR3 contains 16 residues. Losses at the gene ends were 6 bases for V and 2 bases for J; bases not matched to a gene: 10. Germline CDR1 is DFQATT and CDR2 is SNEGSKA (reference sequence). The CDR3: CSARTGGRYGNQPQHF. The CDR3 region has the DNA TGCAGTGCCAGGACAGGGGGGAGGTATGGCAATCAGCCCCAGCATTTT.

The chain combines TRBV3-1 with TRBJ1-6; no clear D. This CDR3 region has 14 residues. Between the trimmed V and J ends, which lost 3 bases and 10 bases, there was a span of 13 bases. CDR1 LGHDT and CDR2 YNNKEL come from the germline V gene (reference sequence). CDR3 bases: TGTGCCAGCAGCCAGGGATTACGGGGATCACCCCTCCACTTT. Translated, it gives CASSQGLRGSPLHF.

The chain is built from TRBV28 and TRBJ2-1; the match to TRBD2 covers 8 bases. The assigned J gene may be wrong: the sequence end matches TRBJ2-7 better. Germline CDR1 and CDR2: MDHEN and SYDVKM. CDR3 length equals 13 residues. Written as DNA, the CDR3 is TGTGCCAGCAGTACGGGACTAGGAGATGAGCAGTACTTC. This translates into CASSTGLGDEQYF.

This clonotype was observed a handful of times. The gene calls are TRBV10-3 and TRBJ2-1, with D tentatively TRBD1 (6 bases). Trimming took 10 bases from V and 10 from J, leaving 11 bases between them. CDR3 size: 10 residues. CDR1 and CDR2 from the germline V gene are ENHRY and SYGVKD. CDR3 coding DNA: TGTGCCAGCTATGACAGGGAGCAGTTCTTC. Residues: CASYDREQFF.

This chain uses TRBV5-1 with TRBJ1-6; D is ambiguous. Germline CDR1 reads SGHRS; CDR2 reads YFSETQ. This CDR3 contains 13 residues. V lost 0 bases and J 10 bases, leaving 8 bases between the germline ends. The CDR3 is CASSLAGRSPLHF. The CDR3 DNA reads as TGCGCCAGCAGCTTGGCCGGCAGGTCACCCCTCCACTTT.

The chain links TRBV20-1 to TRBJ2-5, with D uncertain. The J call may be mistaken, given a closer DNA end match to TRBJ2-7. This CDR3 is 11 amino acids long. The germline gives CDR1 DFQATT, CDR2 SNEGSKA (reference sequence). The CDR3 sequence: CSATADYEQYF. In DNA form, the CDR3 reads TGCAGTGCCACGGCCGACTACGAGCAGTACTTC.

As concerns this clonotype: Compared with germline, one end of the junction differs, possibly owing to a read error. The J gene is TRBJ2-5, the V gene TRBV25-1; D is perhaps TRBD2 (6 bases). The length of the CDR3 is 14 residues. Germline V gene data show CDR1 as MGHDK and CDR2 as SYGVNS. CDR3 nucleotides: TGTGCCAGCAGTGACCGGGACTTTCAAGAGAGCCAGTACTTC. Its translation: CASSDRDFQESQYF.

Concerning this clonotype: The germline gene is not matched at one end of the junction; a read error may be the cause. The chain has TRBV27 and TRBJ2-7, with 11 bases matching TRBD1. Germline V gene data show CDR1 as MNHEY and CDR2 as SMNVEV (reference sequence). This CDR3 has 15 amino acids. CDR3 in DNA: TGTGTCAGCACTCTCAAGGGGACAGGGGGCTACGAGCAGTACTTC. This translates into CVSTLKGTGGYEQYF.